This T cell receptor (beta chain) originates from a study of blood T cell repertoires in COVID-19. The wider study: Nucleic acid was either cDNA or gDNA, and it came from T cells, B-cell-depleted T cells, or PBMCs.

TCRdb's copy holds only in-frame clones and misses some; the assay was immunoSEQ multiplex PCR. The sample has more than 150,000 clones; 75% to 90% are singletons. V lost 1 base and J 13 bases, leaving 20 bases between the germline ends. The CDR3 is 15 amino acids. Looked up from germline, CDR1 is LGHDT and CDR2 is YNNKEL (reference sequence). The sample comprised peripheral blood. V and J are TRBV3-1 (or the pseudogene TRBV3-2) and TRBJ2-1; maybe TRBD1 (6 bases). This receptor was identified in a woman between 40 and 50 years old with acute or convalescent COVID-19. CDR3 amino acids: CASSQGQVYNRIQFF. CDR3 nucleotide sequence: TGTGCCAGCAGCCAAGGACAGGTCTACAACAGGATCCAGTTCTTC.